This T cell receptor (beta chain) stems from a study of T-cell reconstitution after alpha-beta-depleted transplantation in children. The CDR3 length is 16 residues. The V end was cut by 2 bases, the J end by 7 bases, with 21 bases between. Germline V gene data show CDR1 as SEHNR and CDR2 as FQNEAQ (reference sequence). The authors prepared the TCRbeta library with unique molecular identifiers. Each CDR3 protein is one row after TCRdb ran MiXCR on the PCR reads. The profile covers approximately 520,000 distinct CDR3 sequences, with over 25% appearing a single time and approximately 2.3% taken by the ten largest.

The sequencing used PBMCs from the stem cell graft donor, collected from the stem cell graft. This clonotype originated in a human donor who donated a stem cell graft to a child with aplastic anemia. The chain recombines TRBV7-9 with TRBJ2-7; D possibly corresponds to TRBD2 (6 bases). The CDR3 loop is CASSLFLDYRVREQYF. The CDR3 DNA follows: TGTGCCAGCAGCTTATTCCTGGACTACCGAGTGAGGGAGCAGTACTTC.